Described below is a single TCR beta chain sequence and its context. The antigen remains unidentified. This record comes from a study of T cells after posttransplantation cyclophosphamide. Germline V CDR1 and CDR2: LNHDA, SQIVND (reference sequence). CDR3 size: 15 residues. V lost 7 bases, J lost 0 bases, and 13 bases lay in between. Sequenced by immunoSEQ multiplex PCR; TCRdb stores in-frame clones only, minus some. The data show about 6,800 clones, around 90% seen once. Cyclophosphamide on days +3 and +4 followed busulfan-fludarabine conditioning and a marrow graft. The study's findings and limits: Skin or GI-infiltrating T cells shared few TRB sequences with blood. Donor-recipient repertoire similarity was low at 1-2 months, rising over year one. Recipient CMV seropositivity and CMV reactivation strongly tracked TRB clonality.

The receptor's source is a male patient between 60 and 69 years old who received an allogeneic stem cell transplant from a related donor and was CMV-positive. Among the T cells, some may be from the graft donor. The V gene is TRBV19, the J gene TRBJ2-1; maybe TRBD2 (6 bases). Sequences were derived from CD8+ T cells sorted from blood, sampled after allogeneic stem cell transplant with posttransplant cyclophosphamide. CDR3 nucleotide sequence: TGTGCCAGTACCATCGGGGGTGCCTCCTACAATGAGCAGTTCTTC. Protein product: CASTIGGASYNEQFF.